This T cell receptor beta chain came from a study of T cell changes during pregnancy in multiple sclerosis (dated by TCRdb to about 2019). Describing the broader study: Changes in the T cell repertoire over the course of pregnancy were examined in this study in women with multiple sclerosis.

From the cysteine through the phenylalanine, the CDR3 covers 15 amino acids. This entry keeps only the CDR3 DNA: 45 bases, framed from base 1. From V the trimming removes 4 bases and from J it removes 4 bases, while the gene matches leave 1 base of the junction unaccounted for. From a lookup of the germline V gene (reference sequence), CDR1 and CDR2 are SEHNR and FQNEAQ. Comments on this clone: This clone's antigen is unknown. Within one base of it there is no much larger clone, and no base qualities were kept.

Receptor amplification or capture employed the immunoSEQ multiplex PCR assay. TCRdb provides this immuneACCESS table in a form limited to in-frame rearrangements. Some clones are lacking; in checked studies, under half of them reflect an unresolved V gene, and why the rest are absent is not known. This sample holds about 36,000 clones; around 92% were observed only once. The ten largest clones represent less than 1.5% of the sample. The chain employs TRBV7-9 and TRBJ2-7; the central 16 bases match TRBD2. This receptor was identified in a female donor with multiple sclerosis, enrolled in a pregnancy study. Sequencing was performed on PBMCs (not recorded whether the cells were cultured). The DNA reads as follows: TGTGCCAGCAGCTCGGGACTAGCGGGAGGGTACGAGCAGTACTTC. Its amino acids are CASSSGLAGGYEQYF.